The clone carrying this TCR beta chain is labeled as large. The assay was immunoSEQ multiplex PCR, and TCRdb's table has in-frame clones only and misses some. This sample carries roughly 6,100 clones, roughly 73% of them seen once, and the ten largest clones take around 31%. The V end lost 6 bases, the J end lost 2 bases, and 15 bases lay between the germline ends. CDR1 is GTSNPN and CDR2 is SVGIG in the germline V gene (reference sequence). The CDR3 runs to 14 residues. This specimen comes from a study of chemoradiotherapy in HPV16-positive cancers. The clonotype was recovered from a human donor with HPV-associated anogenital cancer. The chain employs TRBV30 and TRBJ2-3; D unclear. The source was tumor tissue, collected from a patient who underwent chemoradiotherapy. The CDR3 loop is CACETAENTDTQYF. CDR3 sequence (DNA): TGTGCCTGCGAGACGGCGGAGAACACAGATACGCAGTATTTT.